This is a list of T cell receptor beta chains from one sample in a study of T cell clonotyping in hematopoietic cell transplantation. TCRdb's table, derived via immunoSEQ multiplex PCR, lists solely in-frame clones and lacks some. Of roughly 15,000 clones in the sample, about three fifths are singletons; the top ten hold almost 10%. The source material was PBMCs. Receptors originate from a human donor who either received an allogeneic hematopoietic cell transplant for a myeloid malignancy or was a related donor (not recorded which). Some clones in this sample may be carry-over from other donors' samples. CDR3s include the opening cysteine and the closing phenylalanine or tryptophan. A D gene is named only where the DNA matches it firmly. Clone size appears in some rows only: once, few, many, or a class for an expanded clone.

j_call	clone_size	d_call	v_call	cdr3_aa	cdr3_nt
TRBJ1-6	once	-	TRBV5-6	CASSLLGDSPLHF	TGTGCCAGCAGCTTGTTGGGGGATTCACCCCTCCACTTT
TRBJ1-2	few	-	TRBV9	CASGGTLNYGYTF	TGTGCCAGCGGCGGGACGCTTAACTATGGCTACACCTTC
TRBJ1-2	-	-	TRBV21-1	CAAKGNFGRNYGYTF	TGTGCCGCCAAAGGGAATTTCGGAAGGAACTATGGCTACACCTTC
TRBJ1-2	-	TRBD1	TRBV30	CAWDSQGGAYGYTF	TGTGCCTGGGACAGTCAGGGGGGGGCCTATGGCTACACCTTC
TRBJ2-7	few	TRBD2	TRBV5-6	CASSGGPGLADYEQYF	TGTGCCAGCAGCGGGGGCCCGGGACTAGCGGACTACGAGCAGTACTTC
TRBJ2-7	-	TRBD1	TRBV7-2	CASSLRTGRGEQYF	TGTGCCAGCAGCTTAAGGACAGGCAGGGGCGAGCAGTACTTC
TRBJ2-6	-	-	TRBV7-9	CASSRGRLSSGANVLTF	TGTGCCAGCAGCCGTGGACGTCTCAGCTCTGGGGCCAACGTCCTGACTTTC
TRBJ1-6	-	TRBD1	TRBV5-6	CASSSLGGDRGLHF	TGTGCCAGCAGCTCGCTGGGTGGGGACAGAGGCCTCCACTTT
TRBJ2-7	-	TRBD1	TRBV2	CASGQGSYEQYF	TGTGCCAGCGGACAGGGGTCTTACGAGCAGTACTTC
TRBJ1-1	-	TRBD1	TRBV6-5	CASHRGRETEAFF	TGTGCCAGCCACAGGGGCAGGGAAACTGAAGCTTTCTTT
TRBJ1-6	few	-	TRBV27	CASRVGIYNSPLHF	TGTGCCAGCAGGGTGGGCATTTATAATTCACCCCTCCACTTT
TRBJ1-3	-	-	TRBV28	CASSRYPSGNTIYF	TGTGCCAGCAGTCGGTACCCCTCTGGAAACACCATATATTTT
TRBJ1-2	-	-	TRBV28	CAANSLLGYTF	TGTGCCGCCAACAGTCTTCTTGGCTACACCTTC
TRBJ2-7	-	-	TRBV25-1	CASLGSSGTESSYEQYF	TGTGCCAGTTTGGGGTCATCCGGGACGGAGTCATCCTACGAGCAGTACTTC
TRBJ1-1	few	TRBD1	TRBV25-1	CASSANTGGSTEAFF	TGTGCCAGCAGTGCTAATACAGGGGGCAGCACTGAAGCTTTCTTT
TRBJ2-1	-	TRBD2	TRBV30	CAWSVAGGGAYNEQFF	TGTGCCTGGAGTGTAGCGGGCGGGGGGGCCTACAATGAGCAGTTCTTC
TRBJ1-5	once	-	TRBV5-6	CASSARTAPYQPQHF	TGTGCCAGCAGCGCCCGGACAGCCCCCTATCAGCCCCAGCATTTT
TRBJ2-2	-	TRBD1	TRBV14	CASSQGGQGVAGELFF	TGTGCCAGCAGCCAAGGGGGACAGGGGGTCGCCGGGGAGCTGTTTTTT
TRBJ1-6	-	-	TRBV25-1	CASSEYPRGSPLHF	TGTGCCAGCAGTGAATATCCTAGAGGATCACCCCTCCACTTT
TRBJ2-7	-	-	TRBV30	CAWSASLVVEQYF	TGTGCCTGGAGTGCTTCTCTAGTGGTTGAGCAGTACTTC
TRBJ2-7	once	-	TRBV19	CASSSFLGSFYEQYF	TGTGCCAGTAGTAGTTTTCTCGGGAGTTTCTACGAGCAGTACTTC
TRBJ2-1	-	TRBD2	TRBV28	CASSSPGVSGRVSNEQFF	TGTGCCAGCAGTTCCCCCGGTGTCAGCGGGAGGGTTAGCAATGAGCAGTTCTTC
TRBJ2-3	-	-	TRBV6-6	CASSSINTDTQYF	TGTGCCAGCAGTTCAATAAACACAGATACGCAGTATTTT
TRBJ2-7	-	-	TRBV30	CAWSVLWWSEQYF	TGTGCCTGGAGTGTACTATGGTGGAGCGAGCAGTACTTC
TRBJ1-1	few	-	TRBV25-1	CASRQGNTEAFF	TGTGCCAGCAGACAGGGGAACACTGAAGCTTTCTTT
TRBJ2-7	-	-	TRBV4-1	CASSLQVTYEQYF	TGCGCCAGCAGCTTACAGGTCACCTACGAGCAGTACTTC
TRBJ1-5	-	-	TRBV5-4	CASSSQGTDQPQHF	TGTGCCAGCAGCTCCCAGGGTACCGATCAGCCCCAGCATTTT
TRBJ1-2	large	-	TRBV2	CASSVGVDYDSYTF	TGTGCCAGCAGTGTAGGGGTAGACTACGATAGCTACACCTTC
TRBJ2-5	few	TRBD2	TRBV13	CASRGGGRETQYF	TGTGCCAGCCGCGGGGGGGGACGGGAGACCCAGTACTTC
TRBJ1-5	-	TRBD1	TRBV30	CAWSVRGRGSNQPQHF	TGTGCCTGGAGTGTACGGGGCAGGGGGAGCAATCAGCCCCAGCATTTT
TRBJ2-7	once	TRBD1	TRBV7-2	CASSGTVSYEQYF	TGTGCCAGCTCCGGGACAGTCTCCTACGAGCAGTACTTC
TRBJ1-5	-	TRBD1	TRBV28	CASSLDRGNQPQHF	TGTGCCAGCAGCCTAGACAGGGGCAATCAGCCCCAGCATTTT
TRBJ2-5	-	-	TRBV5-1	CASNPGLQETQYF	TGCGCCAGCAACCCGGGACTTCAAGAGACCCAGTACTTC
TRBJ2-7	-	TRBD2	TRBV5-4	CASSQSTSGGFYEQYF	TGTGCCAGCAGCCAGTCCACTAGCGGGGGGTTCTACGAGCAGTACTTC
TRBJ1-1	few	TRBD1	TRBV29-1	CSVAGQGGGLTEAFF	TGCAGCGTCGCGGGACAGGGGGGGGGATTGACTGAAGCTTTCTTT
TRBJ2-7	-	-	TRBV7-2	CASSRSWDYEQYF	TGTGCCAGCAGCCGGAGTTGGGACTACGAGCAGTACTTC
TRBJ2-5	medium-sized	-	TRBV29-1	CSVWGKETQYF	TGCAGCGTGTGGGGGAAAGAGACCCAGTACTTC
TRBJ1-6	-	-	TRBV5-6	CASSFGRSYNSPLHF	TGTGCCAGCAGCTTCGGCCGCTCCTATAATTCACCCCTCCACTTT
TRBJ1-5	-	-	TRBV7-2	CASSPGRVSNQPQHF	TGTGCCAGCAGCCCCGGTCGAGTTAGCAATCAGCCCCAGCATTTT
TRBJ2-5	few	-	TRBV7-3	CASSLGNYVGEAQYF	TGTGCCAGCAGCTTAGGGAATTATGTGGGGGAGGCCCAGTACTTC
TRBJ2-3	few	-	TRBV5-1	CASSPARRDTDTQYF	TGCGCCAGCAGCCCGGCCCGACGTGACACAGATACGCAGTATTTT
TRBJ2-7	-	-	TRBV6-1	CASSEFFRGSGEQYF	TGTGCCAGCAGTGAATTTTTCCGGGGCTCGGGCGAGCAGTACTTC
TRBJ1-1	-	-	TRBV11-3	CASSSTGTEAFF	TGTGCCAGCAGTTCCACAGGCACTGAAGCTTTCTTT
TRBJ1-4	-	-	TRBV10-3	CAISELTGVNEKLFF	TGTGCCATCAGTGAGCTGACAGGAGTTAATGAAAAACTGTTTTTT
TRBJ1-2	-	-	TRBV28	CASSLPRGVYGYTF	TGTGCCAGCAGTTTACCGAGAGGGGTATATGGCTACACCTTC
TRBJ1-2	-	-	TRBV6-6	CASEPGDGYGYTF	TGTGCCAGCGAGCCAGGGGACGGCTATGGCTACACCTTC
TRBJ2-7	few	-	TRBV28	CASSLLGGDLYEQYF	TGTGCCAGCAGTTTATTGGGGGGCGATCTTTACGAGCAGTACTTC
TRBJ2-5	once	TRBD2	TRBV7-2	CASSRLAGGSQETQYF	TGTGCCAGCAGCCGTTTAGCGGGGGGCTCTCAAGAGACCCAGTACTTC
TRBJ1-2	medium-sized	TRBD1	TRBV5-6	CASSWGQNYGYTF	TGTGCCAGCAGCTGGGGACAGAACTATGGCTACACCTTC
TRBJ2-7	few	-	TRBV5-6	CASSSETAVYEQYF	TGTGCCAGCAGTTCGGAGACAGCAGTATACGAGCAGTACTTC
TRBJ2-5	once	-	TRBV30	CAWSHRDTTQYF	TGTGCCTGGAGTCACAGGGATACGACCCAGTACTTC
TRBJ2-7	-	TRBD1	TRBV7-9	CASSPGTGFEQYF	TGTGCCAGCAGCCCCGGGACAGGGTTTGAGCAGTACTTC
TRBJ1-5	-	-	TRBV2	CASTGGQTNQPQHF	TGTGCCAGCACCGGCGGACAGACCAATCAGCCCCAGCATTTT
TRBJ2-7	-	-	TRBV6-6	CASSYRSGGTYEQYF	TGTGCCAGCAGTTACCGATCCGGGGGAACCTACGAGCAGTACTTC
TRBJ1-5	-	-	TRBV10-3	CAISDGDQPQHF	TGTGCCATCAGTGACGGGGATCAGCCCCAGCATTTT